What follows is one T cell receptor (beta chain) and its context. Looked up from germline, CDR1 is LGHDT and CDR2 is YNNKEL (reference sequence). CDR3 length: 15 amino acids. V gave up 2 bases and J gave up 3 bases; unmatched junction bases: 4. This sample is part of a study of CD8 T cells in Susac syndrome. Random hexamers primed reverse transcription of about 0.45 to 1 ug RNA. MiXCR was run by TCRdb on the immunoSEQ multiplex PCR reads, yielding one entry per CDR3 protein. Here the sample spans about 250,000 distinct CDR3 sequences, roughly 93% being singletons. This TCR was recovered from a human donor with multiple sclerosis. This chain connects TRBV3-1 to TRBJ1-2; 9 nucleotides line up with TRBD1. Sequencing was performed on CD4+ T cells from PBMCs. This CDR3 is CASSQSGTGHYGYTF. CDR3 bases: TGTGCCAGCAGCCAATCCGGGACAGGGCACTATGGCTACACCTTC.